Below, 3 T cell receptor beta chains from the same sample are listed, as sequenced in a study of T cells in Graves' hyperthyroidism and ophthalmopathy. TCR beta CDR3 regions were amplified from RNA transcripts. The primer set for the first-round RT-PCR of the TCR CDR3 was HTBI. Via MiXCR, TCRdb re-called the multiplex PCR reads, giving one row per CDR3 protein. Here the sample spans some 570,000 distinct CDR3 sequences, roughly 18% being singletons. Sequencing used blood. These receptors came from a woman under 30 with Graves' ophthalmopathy.

The chain links TRBV12-3 or TRBV12-4 to TRBJ1-6, with 7 bases matching TRBD1. This CDR3 has 15 amino acids. The V segment lost 7 bases and the J segment 9 bases; nucleotides outside the gene matches: 12. This chain's CDR3 is CASTNRQGRGSPLHF. CDR3 DNA: TGTGCCAGCACCAATAGACAGGGAAGGGGTTCACCCCTCCACTTT.

This clonotype has more than one count but fewer than ten. The chain employs TRBV19 and TRBJ1-1, with D possibly being TRBD1 (5 bases). The CDR3 consists of 14 residues. Trimming pared 3 bases from V and 4 bases from J, leaving 12 bases between. Germline V gene data show CDR1 as LNHDA and CDR2 as SQIVND (reference sequence). CDR3 loop: CASSILGEGTEAFF. CDR3 in DNA: TGTGCCAGTAGTATCCTGGGGGAAGGCACTGAAGCTTTCTTT.

V usage is TRBV14 and J usage is TRBJ2-2, with TRBD1 matching over 7 bases. The CDR3 is made up of 17 amino acids. V shed 0 bases, J shed 7 bases, and the junction held 11 bases outside the gene matches. Germline CDR1 and CDR2: SGHDN and FVKESK. The CDR3 spells CASSQDTQGSLLGELFF. The CDR3 DNA follows: TGTGCCAGCAGCCAAGATACACAGGGGTCTCTGCTCGGGGAGCTGTTTTTT. Complete variable domain (other parts from reference TRBV14 and TRBJ2-2): EAGVTQFPSHSVIEKGQTVTLRCDPISGHDNLYWYRRVMGKEIKFLLHFVKESKQDESGMPNNRFLAERTGGTYSTLKVQPAELEDSGVYFCASSQDTQGSLLGELFFGEGSRLTVL.